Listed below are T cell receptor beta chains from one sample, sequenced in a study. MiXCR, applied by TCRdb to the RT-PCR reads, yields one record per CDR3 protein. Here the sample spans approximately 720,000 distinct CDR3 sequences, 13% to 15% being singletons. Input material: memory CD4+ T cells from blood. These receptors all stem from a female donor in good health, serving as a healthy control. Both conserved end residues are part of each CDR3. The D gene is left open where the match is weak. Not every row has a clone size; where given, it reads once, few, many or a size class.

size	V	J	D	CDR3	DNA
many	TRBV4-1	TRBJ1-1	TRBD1	CASSRNRGADTEAFF	TGCGCCAGCAGCCGAAACAGGGGCGCAGACACTGAAGCTTTCTTT
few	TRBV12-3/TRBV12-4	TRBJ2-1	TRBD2	CASSVTSGAPREQFF	TGTGCCAGCAGTGTAACTAGCGGGGCGCCCCGGGAGCAGTTCTTC
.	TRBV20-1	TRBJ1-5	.	CSAARSNQPQHF	TGCAGTGCCGCCAGGAGCAATCAGCCCCAGCATTTT
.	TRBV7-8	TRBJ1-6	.	CASSRTEDGGSPLHF	TGTGCCAGCAGCCGAACCGAAGACGGTGGTTCACCCCTCCACTTT
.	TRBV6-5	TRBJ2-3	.	CASSRNPGPEGTDTQYF	TGTGCCAGCAGCCGCAACCCCGGACCCGAGGGAACAGATACGCAGTATTTT
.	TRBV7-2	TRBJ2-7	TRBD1	CASSSWDRGIREQYF	TGTGCGAGCAGCTCCTGGGACAGGGGGATACGCGAGCAGTACTTC
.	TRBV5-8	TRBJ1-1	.	CASSLWNTEAFF	TGTGCCAGCAGCCTGTGGAACACTGAAGCTTTCTTT
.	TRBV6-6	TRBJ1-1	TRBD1	CATHQGQGATEAFF	TGTGCCACCCACCAGGGACAGGGGGCAACTGAAGCTTTCTTT
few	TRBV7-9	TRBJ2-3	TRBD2	CASSFQTGGVDTQYF	TGTGCCAGCAGCTTTCAAACGGGAGGCGTAGATACGCAGTATTTT
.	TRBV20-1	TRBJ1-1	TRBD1	CSAPRTGGRSTEAFF	TGCAGTGCTCCTAGGACAGGGGGCCGGAGCACTGAAGCTTTCTTT
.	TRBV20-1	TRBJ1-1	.	CSARDDQEAFF	TGCAGTGCTAGAGACGACCAGGAAGCTTTCTTT
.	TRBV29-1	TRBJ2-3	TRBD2	CSVRRGVADTQYF	TGCAGCGTTAGGCGGGGGGTGGCAGATACGCAGTATTTT
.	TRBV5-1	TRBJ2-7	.	CASSLDGGSGANEQYF	TGCGCCAGCAGCTTGGACGGGGGTTCTGGAGCCAACGAGCAGTACTTC
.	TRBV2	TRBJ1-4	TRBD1	CASRRQGNEKLFF	TGTGCCAGCAGGCGACAGGGCAATGAAAAACTGTTTTTT
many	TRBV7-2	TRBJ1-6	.	CASSVGTPYSPLHF	TGTGCCAGCAGCGTCGGGACCCCGTATTCACCCCTCCACTTT
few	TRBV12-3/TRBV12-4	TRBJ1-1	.	CASSFNRLNTEAFF	TGTGCCAGCAGTTTTAACAGATTGAACACTGAAGCTTTCTTT
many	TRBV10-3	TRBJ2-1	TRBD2	CASGGGPLGDEQFF	TGTGCCTCCGGGGGGGGGCCCCTGGGGGATGAGCAGTTCTTC
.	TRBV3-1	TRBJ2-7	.	CASSHGIDFYEQYF	TGTGCCAGCAGCCACGGGATCGACTTTTACGAGCAGTACTTC
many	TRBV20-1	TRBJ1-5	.	CSARDWGNQPQHF	TGCAGTGCTAGAGATTGGGGCAATCAGCCCCAGCATTTT
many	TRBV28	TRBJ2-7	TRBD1	CASSFTGTGGYEQYF	TGTGCCAGCAGTTTTACCGGGACAGGGGGCTACGAGCAGTACTTC
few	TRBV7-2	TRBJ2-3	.	CASSLGDSEDTQYF	TGTGCCAGCAGCTTAGGAGACAGTGAGGATACGCAGTATTTT
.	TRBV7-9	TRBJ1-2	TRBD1	CASGDSQGGSGYTF	TGTGCCAGCGGAGACAGCCAGGGGGGCTCTGGCTACACCTTC
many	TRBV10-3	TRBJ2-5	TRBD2	CAISESPTSGKETQYF	TGTGCCATCAGTGAGAGCCCGACTAGCGGAAAAGAGACCCAGTACTTC
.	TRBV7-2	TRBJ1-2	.	CASSLGQIQVYSRGYTF	TGTGCCAGCAGCTTAGGGCAGATCCAGGTATACTCCAGGGGCTACACCTTC
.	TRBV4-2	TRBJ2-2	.	CASSQEGGGGTGELFF	TGTGCCAGCAGCCAAGAAGGCGGAGGAGGCACCGGGGAGCTGTTTTTT
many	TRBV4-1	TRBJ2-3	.	CASSQGGLTTDTQYF	TGCGCCAGCAGCCAAGGTGGACTTACCACAGATACGCAGTATTTT
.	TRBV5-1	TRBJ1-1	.	CASSLAAKANTEAFF	TGCGCCAGCAGCTTGGCTGCCAAGGCGAACACTGAAGCTTTCTTT
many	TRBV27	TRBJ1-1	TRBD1	CASSPYRDRDTEAFF	TGTGCCAGCAGTCCCTACCGGGACAGGGACACTGAAGCTTTCTTT
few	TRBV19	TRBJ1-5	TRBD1	CASTVGDRGNQPQHF	TGTGCCAGTACTGTCGGGGACAGGGGTAACCAGCCCCAGCATTTT
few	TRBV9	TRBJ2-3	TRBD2	CASSKAGVGDTQYF	TGTGCCAGCAGTAAAGCGGGAGTAGGAGATACGCAGTATTTT
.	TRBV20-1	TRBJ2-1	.	CSASWVGGEQFF	TGCAGTGCTAGTTGGGTGGGGGGCGAGCAGTTCTTC
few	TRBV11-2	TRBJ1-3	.	CASSSGTHSGNTIYF	TGTGCCAGCAGTTCCGGGACACACTCTGGAAACACCATATATTTT
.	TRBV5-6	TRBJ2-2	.	CASSLGNDPPSVGTGELFF	TGTGCCAGCAGCTTAGGAAACGATCCTCCATCAGTCGGCACCGGGGAGCTGTTTTTT
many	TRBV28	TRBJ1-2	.	CASSFLDYGYTF	TGTGCCAGCAGTTTTTTGGACTATGGCTACACCTTC
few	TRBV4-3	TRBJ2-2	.	CASSQSWERFGGELFF	TGCGCCAGCAGCCAATCGTGGGAGAGGTTTGGCGGGGAGCTGTTTTTT
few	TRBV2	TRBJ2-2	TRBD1	CASSDDRARTGELFF	TGTGCCAGCAGTGACGACAGGGCTCGGACCGGGGAGCTGTTTTTT
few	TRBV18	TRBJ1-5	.	CASSPPSDSNQPQHF	TGTGCCAGCTCACCTCCCAGCGATAGCAATCAGCCCCAGCATTTT
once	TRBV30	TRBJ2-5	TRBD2	CAWSVLSGGQYF	TGTGCCTGGAGTGTACTCTCGGGGGGCCAGTACTTC
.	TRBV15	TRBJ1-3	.	CATSRDLGGNTIYF	TGTGCCACCAGCAGAGATCTTGGTGGAAACACCATATATTTT
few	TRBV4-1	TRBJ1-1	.	CASSKPGGSNTEAFF	TGCGCCAGCAGCAAACCGGGAGGATCGAACACTGAAGCTTTCTTT
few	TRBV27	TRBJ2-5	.	CASRRHLGVEETQYF	TGTGCCAGCAGGCGACACTTGGGGGTGGAGGAGACCCAGTACTTC
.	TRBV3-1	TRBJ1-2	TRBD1	CASSQGGGTGGSWNGYTF	TGTGCCAGCAGCCAAGGTGGGGGTACAGGGGGATCTTGGAATGGCTACACCTTC
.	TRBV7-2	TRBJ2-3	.	CASSLRVAGTTDTQYF	TGTGCCAGCAGCTTACGTGTCGCGGGTACCACAGATACGCAGTATTTT
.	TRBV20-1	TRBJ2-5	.	CSAGRPGPAETQYF	TGCAGTGCTGGGAGGCCTGGGCCGGCAGAGACCCAGTACTTC
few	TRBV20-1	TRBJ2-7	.	CSARDGLEDEQYF	TGCAGTGCTAGAGATGGCCTCGAGGACGAGCAGTACTTC